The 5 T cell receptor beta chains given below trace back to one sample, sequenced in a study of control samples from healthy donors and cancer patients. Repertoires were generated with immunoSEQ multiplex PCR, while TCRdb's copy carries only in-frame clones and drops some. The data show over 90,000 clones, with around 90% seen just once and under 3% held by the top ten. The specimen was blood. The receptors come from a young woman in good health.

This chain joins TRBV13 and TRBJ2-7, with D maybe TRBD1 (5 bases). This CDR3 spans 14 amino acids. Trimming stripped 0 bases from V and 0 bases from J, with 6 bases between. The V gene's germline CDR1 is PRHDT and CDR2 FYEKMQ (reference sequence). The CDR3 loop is CASSLGDSSYEQYF. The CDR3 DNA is TGTGCCAGCAGCTTAGGCGACAGCTCCTACGAGCAGTACTTC.

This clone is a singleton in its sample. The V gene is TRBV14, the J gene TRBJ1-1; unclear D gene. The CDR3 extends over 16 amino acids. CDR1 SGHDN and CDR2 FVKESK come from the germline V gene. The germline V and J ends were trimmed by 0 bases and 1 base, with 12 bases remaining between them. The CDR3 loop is CASSQDFGPWNTEAFF. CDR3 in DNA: TGTGCCAGCAGCCAAGATTTCGGTCCGTGGAACACTGAAGCTTTCTTT.

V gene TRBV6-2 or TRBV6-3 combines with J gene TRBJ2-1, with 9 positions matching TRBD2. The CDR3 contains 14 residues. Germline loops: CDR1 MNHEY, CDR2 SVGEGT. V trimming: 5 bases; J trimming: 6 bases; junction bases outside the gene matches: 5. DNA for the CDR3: TGTGCCAGCAGTCCGGGACTAGCCGCCAATGAGCAGTTCTTC. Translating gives CASSPGLAANEQFF.

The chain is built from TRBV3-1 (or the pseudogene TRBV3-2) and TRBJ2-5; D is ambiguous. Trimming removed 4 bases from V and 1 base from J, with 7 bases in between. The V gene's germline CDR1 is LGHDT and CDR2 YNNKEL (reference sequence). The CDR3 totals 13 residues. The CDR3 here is CASSLRVQETQYF. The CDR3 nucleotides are TGTGCCAGCAGCCTAAGGGTCCAAGAGACCCAGTACTTC.

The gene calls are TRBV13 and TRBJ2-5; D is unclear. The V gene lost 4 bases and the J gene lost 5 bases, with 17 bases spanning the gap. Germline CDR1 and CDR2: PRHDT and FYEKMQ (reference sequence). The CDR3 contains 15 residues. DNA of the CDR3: TGTGCCAGCAGCTGGAGCAATTCCGGACCGGAGACCCAGTACTTC. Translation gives CASSWSNSGPETQYF.